The rows below give T cell receptor beta chains drawn from one sample of a study of blood T cell repertoires in COVID-19. Generated by immunoSEQ multiplex PCR, the TCRdb table keeps only in-frame clones and is missing some. The sample has roughly 410,000 clones, around 91% seen once; the top ten hold roughly 1.5%. Sequencing was carried out using peripheral blood. Receptors originate from a woman between 35 and 50 years old with COVID-19, enrolled during active disease. CDR3s include the opening cysteine and the closing phenylalanine or tryptophan. The D gene is left open where the match is weak. Clone size is shown for a subset of rows, as once, few, many or a class of expanded clone.

abundance	d_gene	v_gene	j_gene	CDR3nt	CDR3aa
few	.	TRBV6-5	TRBJ1-2	TGTGCCAGCAGTTACTCGTTATTTACTAACTATGGCTACACCTTC	CASSYSLFTNYGYTF
.	.	TRBV12-3/TRBV12-4	TRBJ1-4	TGTGCCATTACGAATCGGGAGGGTGAAAAACTGTTTTTT	CAITNREGEKLFF
once	.	TRBV27	TRBJ1-1	TGTGCCAGCAGTTTATCGGGAGGGTCGGTCACTGAAGCTTTCTTT	CASSLSGGSVTEAFF
once	TRBD1	TRBV19	TRBJ1-1	TGTGCCAGTAACATACAGGGGCCCTACACTGAAGCTTTCTTT	CASNIQGPYTEAFF
.	.	TRBV11-2	TRBJ2-3	TGTGCCAGCAGCCCTATGAAGGGCAGGGAGGATGTTACGCAGTATTTT	CASSPMKGREDVTQYF
few	TRBD1	TRBV5-5	TRBJ1-6	TGTGCCAGCAGCCATATACCGGGACAGGGTAATTCACCCCTCCACTTT	CASSHIPGQGNSPLHF
.	TRBD1	TRBV28	TRBJ2-1	TGTGCCAGCAGTTTCCTACAGGGGGCGCAAGTCGATGAGCAGTTCTTC	CASSFLQGAQVDEQFF
.	.	TRBV27	TRBJ2-7	TGTGCCAGCAGGGGACCCGGGACATCAAGATCCTACGAGCAGTACTTC	CASRGPGTSRSYEQYF
.	TRBD1	TRBV2	TRBJ1-2	TGTGCCAGCGACAGGGAAGACTATGGCTACACCTTC	CASDREDYGYTF
.	.	TRBV3-1/TRBV3-2	TRBJ1-2	TGTGCCAGCACCAAGCAGGGTTTCTATGGCTACACCTTC	CASTKQGFYGYTF
.	.	TRBV6-5	TRBJ1-3	TGTGCCAGCGGGACTTTCTCTGGAAACACCATATATTTT	CASGTFSGNTIYF
.	TRBD1	TRBV7-3	TRBJ1-2	TGTGCCAGCAGTCGGGACAGTTCTAACTATGGCTACACCTTC	CASSRDSSNYGYTF
once	TRBD1	TRBV18	TRBJ1-4	TGTGCCAGCTCACCGCGGACAGGGGATGAAAAACTGTTTTTT	CASSPRTGDEKLFF
few	TRBD1	TRBV7-2	TRBJ1-5	TGTGCCAGCAGCCCAACAGGGGGAAGCTATCAGCCCCAGCATTTT	CASSPTGGSYQPQHF